Listed below are T cell receptor beta chains from one sample, sequenced in a study of identical twins. TCRdb passed the 5' RACE reads through MiXCR, listing each CDR3 protein once. The sample has 550,000 to 700,000 distinct CDR3 sequences; roughly 20% are singletons. These same records also appear under a second study, on T cells expressing NK-cell markers.

The source material was PBMCs. All receptors derive from a woman younger than 30 in good health. CDR3s include the opening cysteine and the closing phenylalanine or tryptophan. The order of the fields is J gene, clone size, D gene, V gene, CDR3 protein, CDR3 DNA. D genes are given only for firm matches. Size is omitted from some rows. Given values are once, few, many or a class for expanded clones.

TRBJ2-1 few NA TRBV12-3/TRBV12-4 CASGLAGREFF TGTGCCAGCGGCCTTGCGGGAAGGGAGTTCTTC
TRBJ1-6 NA NA TRBV5-1 CASSTSGLGSPLHF TGCGCCAGCAGCACCAGTGGGTTAGGGTCACCCCTCCACTTT
TRBJ2-3 NA TRBD2 TRBV14 CASSRRTSGASDTQYF TGTGCCAGCAGCCGGAGGACTAGCGGGGCTTCAGATACGCAGTATTTT
TRBJ2-7 NA NA TRBV7-9 CASSLSRQEKDEQYF TGTGCCAGCAGCTTAAGCCGGCAGGAGAAGGACGAGCAGTACTTC
TRBJ1-1 many NA TRBV9 CASSVGVGEAFF TGTGCCAGCAGCGTGGGGGTCGGTGAAGCTTTCTTT
TRBJ2-7 few TRBD1 TRBV12-3/TRBV12-4 CASSFKTGVEQYF TGTGCCAGCAGTTTTAAGACAGGGGTCGAGCAGTACTTC
TRBJ1-1 few NA TRBV2 CASKLYSGNAKATEAFF TGTGCCAGCAAATTGTATTCGGGGAACGCGAAGGCCACTGAAGCTTTCTTT
TRBJ1-2 few NA TRBV12-3/TRBV12-4 CASSPSGDYGYTF TGTGCCAGCAGTCCCAGCGGTGACTATGGCTACACCTTC
TRBJ1-1 few NA TRBV9 CASSPWSSLNTEAFF TGTGCCAGCAGCCCCTGGAGCTCATTGAACACTGAAGCTTTCTTT
TRBJ2-7 NA NA TRBV9 CASSEGGHFSYEQYF TGTGCCAGCAGCGAAGGGGGACATTTCTCCTACGAGCAGTACTTC
TRBJ1-2 NA NA TRBV20-1 CSGFDGYGYTF TGCAGTGGGTTTGACGGCTATGGCTACACCTTC
TRBJ2-1 many NA TRBV2 CASSSRPGANNEQFF TGTGCCAGCTCATCTCGGCCCGGGGCAAACAATGAGCAGTTCTTC
TRBJ2-5 many NA TRBV20-1 CSAPDLETQYF TGCAGTGCCCCTGACCTGGAGACCCAGTACTTC
TRBJ2-3 once NA TRBV29-1 CSVVPDRETQYF TGCAGCGTTGTCCCTGACCGAGAGACGCAGTATTTT
TRBJ1-2 NA NA TRBV6-5 CASSYGAAGEAYGYTF TGTGCCAGCAGTTACGGGGCCGCAGGGGAGGCCTATGGCTACACCTTC
TRBJ2-4 NA TRBD2 TRBV2 CASSEAPGGGGIQYF TGTGCCAGCAGTGAAGCGCCGGGCGGGGGAGGAATTCAGTACTTC
TRBJ1-6 few NA TRBV6-1 CANRQGTSPLHF TGTGCCAACCGGCAGGGTACTTCACCCCTCCACTTT
TRBJ2-3 many NA TRBV29-1 CSVEDRDRLVGVWPRAF TGCAGCGTTGAAGACCGCGACAGGCTGGTCGGCGTTTGGCCCAGAGCTTTT
TRBJ1-3 many NA TRBV6-5 CASSSRNTIYF TGTGCCAGCAGTTCCCGAAACACCATATATTTT
TRBJ2-1 few TRBD1 TRBV20-1 CSARDPGTGGNNEQFF TGCAGTGCTAGAGACCCCGGGACAGGGGGAAACAATGAGCAGTTCTTC
TRBJ2-2 many NA TRBV6-1 CASSEAAGAAVTGELFF TGTGCCAGCAGTGAAGCAGCAGGGGCCGCCGTCACCGGGGAGCTGTTTTTT
TRBJ2-1 NA TRBD2 TRBV3-1 CASSHPTPRLAGDPGEQFF TGTGCCAGCAGCCACCCAACTCCTCGACTAGCGGGAGATCCGGGTGAGCAGTTCTTC
TRBJ2-1 many NA TRBV29-1 CSAEGSFRYNEQFF TGCAGCGCCGAAGGTAGTTTCCGATACAATGAGCAGTTCTTC
TRBJ2-7 many TRBD2 TRBV20-1 CSARSGTSGRLSEQYF TGCAGTGCTAGATCCGGGACTAGCGGGAGGTTAAGTGAGCAGTACTTC
TRBJ1-2 NA NA TRBV6-4 CASSDPVGGYTF TGTGCCAGCAGTGACCCCGTCGGTGGCTACACCTTC
TRBJ2-7 NA TRBD1 TRBV7-2 CASSQGASSHEQYF TGTGCCAGCAGTCAGGGGGCCTCTTCCCACGAGCAGTACTTC
TRBJ2-7 NA TRBD2 TRBV20-1 CSASDESISGGIYEQYF TGCAGTGCCTCCGACGAATCAATCAGCGGGGGAATCTACGAGCAGTACTTC
TRBJ2-5 many NA TRBV12-3/TRBV12-4 CASSLVSGAKTQYF TGTGCCAGCAGTTTAGTATCGGGGGCGAAGACCCAGTACTTC
TRBJ1-2 few TRBD1 TRBV30 CALWDSGPYGYTF TGTGCCTTGTGGGACAGCGGACCGTATGGCTACACCTTC
TRBJ2-1 many NA TRBV28 CASSFPGRVNEQFF TGTGCCAGCAGTTTCCCAGGGCGAGTCAATGAGCAGTTCTTC
TRBJ2-5 NA NA TRBV28 CASSPPWSVPRYF TGTGCCAGCAGTCCGCCTTGGAGTGTCCCCCGGTACTTC
TRBJ2-2 few NA TRBV7-2 CASTFTVTGELFF TGTGCCAGCACCTTCACAGTCACCGGGGAGCTGTTTTTT
TRBJ2-5 few TRBD2 TRBV14 CASSQDLNSGRGETQYF TGTGCCAGCAGCCAAGATCTTAATAGCGGGAGAGGAGAGACCCAGTACTTC
TRBJ2-1 few NA TRBV20-1 CSAREPGWQFF TGCAGTGCTAGAGAACCCGGTTGGCAGTTCTTC
TRBJ1-1 NA TRBD1 TRBV20-1 CSVKTGGRTEAFF TGCAGTGTTAAGACAGGGGGCCGCACTGAAGCTTTCTTT
TRBJ2-1 NA TRBD2 TRBV11-2 CASSFSSPAAGAYNEQFF TGTGCCAGCAGCTTTTCCTCCCCCGCTGCGGGAGCCTACAATGAGCAGTTCTTC
TRBJ2-7 NA NA TRBV6-2/TRBV6-3 CASSLGGTESYYEQYF TGTGCCAGCAGTTTAGGAGGGACAGAGAGCTACTACGAGCAGTACTTC
TRBJ2-5 NA TRBD1 TRBV2 CASRKDRTQETQYF TGTGCCAGCAGGAAGGACAGGACACAAGAGACCCAGTACTTC
TRBJ1-2 many NA TRBV6-5 CASSPVNYGYTF TGTGCCAGCAGTCCCGTCAACTATGGCTACACCTTC
TRBJ2-1 few NA TRBV10-3 CAIRRIKSSYNEQFF TGTGCCATCAGGAGGATTAAGAGCTCCTACAATGAGCAGTTCTTC
TRBJ1-2 many NA TRBV10-2 CASSENNYGYTF TGCGCCAGCAGTGAAAATAACTATGGCTACACCTTC
TRBJ2-5 many NA TRBV7-8 CASSQRTEETQYF TGTGCCAGCAGCCAGAGGACGGAAGAGACCCAGTACTTC
TRBJ2-1 few TRBD2 TRBV10-3 CAISDGGRAGEQFF TGTGCCATCAGTGATGGTGGGAGGGCCGGTGAGCAGTTCTTC
TRBJ2-1 few TRBD2 TRBV11-1 CASSSLSDVGLASGEQFF TGTGCCAGCAGCTCCCTCTCCGATGTTGGACTAGCGTCGGGTGAGCAGTTCTTC
TRBJ1-1 many NA TRBV6-2/TRBV6-3 CASIRDRLNTEAFF TGTGCCAGCATTAGAGACAGACTTAACACTGAAGCTTTCTTT
TRBJ2-7 many NA TRBV20-1 CSARGKGSYEQYF TGCAGTGCTAGAGGCAAGGGCTCCTACGAGCAGTACTTC
TRBJ2-4 NA NA TRBV5-1 CASSSGVSGEAKNIQYF TGCGCCAGCAGCTCAGGGGTCTCCGGGGAAGCCAAAAACATTCAGTACTTC
TRBJ2-7 many NA TRBV5-1 CASSLGAGGTYEQYF TGTGCCAGCAGCTTGGGAGCAGGCGGCACCTACGAGCAGTACTTC
TRBJ2-1 few NA TRBV20-1 CSAGFLVGEQFF TGCAGTGCTGGCTTCCTAGTCGGTGAGCAGTTCTTC